Sequencing of this T cell receptor (beta chain) was carried out in a study of shared clonotypes between healthy human individuals. This table comes from immunoSEQ multiplex PCR, and its TCRdb copy is limited to in-frame clones, with some not included. Of approximately 500,000 clones in the sample, 90% to 96% were seen once. Germline CDR1 MGHDK, CDR2 SYGVNS. The V segment lost 4 bases and the J segment 8 bases; nucleotides outside the gene matches: 17. The CDR3 is 18 amino acids. The TCR was taken from a woman in her 30s in good health. The sequenced sample consisted of naive CD4+ T cells sorted from blood. Subset given: CD45RA+ positively selected. This chain joins TRBV25-1 and TRBJ2-4, with TRBD1 identical over 10 bases. In nucleotides, the CDR3 is TGTGCCAGCAGTGGGGGACAGGGGTTTCTAGCCAAAAAGGACATTCAGTACTTC. It codes for CASSGGQGFLAKKDIQYF. The full variable domain, rest sourced from reference TRBV25-1 and TRBJ2-4, is EADIYQTPRYLVIGTGKKITLECSQTMGHDKMYWYQQDPGMELHLIHYSYGVNSTEKGDLSSESTVSRIRTEHFPLTLESARPSHTSQYLCASSGGQGFLAKKDIQYFGAGTRLSVL.